This is a list of T cell receptor beta chains from one sample in a study of shared clonotypes between healthy human individuals. Clones were sequenced by immunoSEQ multiplex PCR, and TCRdb holds only the in-frame ones, with some missing. This sample has hundreds of thousands of clones, with about three quarters found just once. Sequenced sample: memory CD4+ T cells sorted from blood. The origin of the receptors is a woman aged 25 to 39 in good health. Each CDR3 is given with its conserved first and last residue. Fields, in order: J gene, D gene, V gene, clone size, CDR3 DNA, CDR3 protein. D genes are given only for firm matches. Clone sizes are given selectively: once, few, many, or a class where the clone is expanded.

>TRBJ2-5|TRBD2|TRBV10-3|NA
TGTGCCATCAGTGCCCCGGGACTAGCTGTGTTAGGAGAGACCCAGTACTTC
CAISAPGLAVLGETQYF
>TRBJ2-3|TRBD1|TRBV5-1|NA
TGCGCCAGCAGCTCGGCGACAGGGCCCACAGATACGCAGTATTTT
CASSSATGPTDTQYF
>TRBJ2-7|NA|TRBV5-5|once
TGTGCCAGCAGCTTGAATTCCGGGGGTCAATACGAGCAGTACTTC
CASSLNSGGQYEQYF
>TRBJ1-5|NA|TRBV21-1|few
TGTGCCAGCAGCAAACCCTACATGGGTCAGCCCCAGCATTTT
CASSKPYMGQPQHF
>TRBJ1-4|NA|TRBV11-2|NA
TGTGCCAGCAGCTTAGCAGCGGGGGGCGTAAATGAAAAACTGTTTTTT
CASSLAAGGVNEKLFF
>TRBJ1-1|NA|TRBV7-9|NA
TGTGCCAGCAGCCGAGAGACAGTCACTGAAGCTTTCTTT
CASSRETVTEAFF
>TRBJ2-2|NA|TRBV4-2|NA
TGTGCCAGCAGCCAAGATCGGACAGACCACGGGGAGCTGTTTTTT
CASSQDRTDHGELFF
>TRBJ2-5|NA|TRBV2|NA
TGTGCCAGCAGTGGAGTCGGCGGGCGGGGAGAGACCCAGTACTTC
CASSGVGGRGETQYF
>TRBJ2-1|NA|TRBV29-1|few
TGCAGCGCCGGGGACCGCGCGTCCTACAATGAGCAGTTCTTC
CSAGDRASYNEQFF
>TRBJ2-2|NA|TRBV2|few
TGTGCCAGCAGTGATTTTTTAACCGGGGAGCTGTTTTTT
CASSDFLTGELFF
>TRBJ1-1|NA|TRBV18|once
TGTGCCAGCTCACAGGGACGGAACACTGAAGCTTTCTTT
CASSQGRNTEAFF
>TRBJ2-1|NA|TRBV4-1|NA
TGCGCCAGCAGCCAAGATTTCCGGGACCGAAGAAAAAATGAGCAGTTCTTC
CASSQDFRDRRKNEQFF
>TRBJ1-5|NA|TRBV6-1|few
TGTGCCAGCAGTGAATACACCAGAAGAGGGGGCAATCAGCCCCAGCATTTT
CASSEYTRRGGNQPQHF